This T cell receptor (beta chain) was observed in a study of shared clonotypes between healthy human individuals. As for this clone: Its matching antigen is unknown.

Per germline, CDR1 MGHDK and CDR2 SYGVNS. V lost 7 bases and J lost 7; bases outside the gene matches: 10. The CDR3 consists of 14 residues. Broader study findings: Shared clonotypes: about 5% naive CD4, around 3.7% naive CD8, about 2.2% memory CD4, 0.4% to 0.5% memory CD8. Represented diversity (both genetic and exposure-history) was limited by the small number of donors.

In the sorted-subset replicate PCRs, 200 ng DNA, roughly 29,000 T cell genomes, was used. This table comes from immunoSEQ multiplex PCR, and its TCRdb copy is limited to in-frame clones, with some not included. The sample carries over a million clones, around four fifths recorded once. Healthy and HIV-negative, the adult donors had no recent acute infections or vaccinations. J is TRBJ1-1 and V is TRBV25-1; TRBD1 agrees at 9 bases. The sequenced material came from memory CD4+ T cells sorted from blood. Subset: CD45RA-negative fraction. This receptor was obtained from a young man in good health. Written as DNA, the CDR3 is TGTGCCAGCACCGGGACAGGGTCAAATAATGAAGCTTTCTTT. Protein: CASTGTGSNNEAFF.